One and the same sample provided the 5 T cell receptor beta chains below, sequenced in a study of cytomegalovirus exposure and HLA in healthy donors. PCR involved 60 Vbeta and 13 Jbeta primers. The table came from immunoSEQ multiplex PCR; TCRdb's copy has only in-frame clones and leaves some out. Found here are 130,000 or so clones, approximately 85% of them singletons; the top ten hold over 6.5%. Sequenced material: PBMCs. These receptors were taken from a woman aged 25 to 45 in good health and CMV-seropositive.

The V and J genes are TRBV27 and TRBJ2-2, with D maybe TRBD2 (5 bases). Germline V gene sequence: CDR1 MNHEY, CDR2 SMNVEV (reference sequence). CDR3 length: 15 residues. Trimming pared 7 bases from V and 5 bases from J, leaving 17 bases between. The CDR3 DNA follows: TGTGCCAGCACCCCGCAAACTTCGGGGACCGGGGAGCTGTTTTTT. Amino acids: CASTPQTSGTGELFF.

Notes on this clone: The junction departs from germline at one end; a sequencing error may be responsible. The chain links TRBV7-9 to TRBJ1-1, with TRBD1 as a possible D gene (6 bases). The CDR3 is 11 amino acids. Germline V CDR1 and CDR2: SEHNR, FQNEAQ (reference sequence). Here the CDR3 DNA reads TGTTCCAGCAGCTTCGGACAGGAAGCTTTCTTT. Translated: CSSSFGQEAFF.

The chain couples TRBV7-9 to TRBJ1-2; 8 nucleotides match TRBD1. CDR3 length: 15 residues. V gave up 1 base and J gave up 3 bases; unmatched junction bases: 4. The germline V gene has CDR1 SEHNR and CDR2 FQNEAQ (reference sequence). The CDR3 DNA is TGTGCCAGCAGCTTAGGGGGGACAGGATACTATGGCTACACCTTC. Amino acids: CASSLGGTGYYGYTF.

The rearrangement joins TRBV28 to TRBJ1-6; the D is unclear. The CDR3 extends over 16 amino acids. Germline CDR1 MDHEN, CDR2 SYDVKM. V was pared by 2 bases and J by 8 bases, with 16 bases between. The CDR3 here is CASSLREGTMDSPLHF. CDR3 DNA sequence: TGTGCCAGCAGTTTACGGGAAGGAACTATGGATTCACCCCTCCACTTT. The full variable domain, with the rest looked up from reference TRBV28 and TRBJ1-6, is DVKVTQSSRYLVKRTGEKVFLECVQDMDHENMFWYRQDPGLGLRLIYFSYDVKMKEKGDIPEGYSVSREKKERFSLILESASTNQTSMYLCASSLREGTMDSPLHFGNGTRLTVT.

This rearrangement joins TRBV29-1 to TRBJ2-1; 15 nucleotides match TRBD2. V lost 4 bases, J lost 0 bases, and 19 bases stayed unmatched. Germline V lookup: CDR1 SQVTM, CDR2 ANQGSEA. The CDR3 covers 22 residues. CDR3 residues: CSVVGNLAPGLAGGTSYNEQFF. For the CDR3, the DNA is TGCAGCGTTGTAGGGAACCTTGCCCCGGGACTAGCGGGAGGCACCTCCTACAATGAGCAGTTCTTC.